Listed below are T cell receptor beta chains from one sample, sequenced in a study of blood T cell repertoires in COVID-19. The data were produced by immunoSEQ multiplex PCR, yet TCRdb's version contains in-frame clones alone and is incomplete. The table records fewer than 350,000 clones, 81% of them present only once. Sequencing was done on a sample of peripheral blood. Receptor source: an older woman with active or convalescent COVID-19. Each CDR3 is given with its conserved first and last residue. The D gene is left open where the match is weak. Only part of the rows carry a size: once, few, many, or a class if the clone is expanded.

clone size	J gene	V gene	D gene	CDR3 protein	CDR3 DNA
NA	TRBJ1-6	TRBV7-7	NA	CASSLSSQVWRHSPLHF	TGTGCTAGCAGCTTGTCTTCCCAGGTCTGGCGTCATTCACCCCTCCACTTT
NA	TRBJ1-5	TRBV2	TRBD1	CASRSGPGGNQPQHF	TGTGCCAGCAGGAGTGGACCAGGGGGGAATCAGCCCCAGCATTTT
NA	TRBJ1-6	TRBV27	TRBD1	CASSLAGGDVSPLHF	TGTGCCAGCAGTTTAGCAGGGGGCGACGTTTCACCCCTCCACTTT
NA	TRBJ1-1	TRBV7-3	TRBD1	CASSRRQGSGTEAFF	TGTGCCAGCAGCAGACGACAGGGGTCTGGCACTGAAGCTTTCTTT
NA	TRBJ1-2	TRBV27	NA	CASSLGGAGNYGYTF	TGTGCCAGCAGTCTCGGAGGGGCCGGAAACTATGGCTACACCTTC
NA	TRBJ2-1	TRBV11-2	TRBD1	CASSAGDSHYNEQFF	TGTGCCAGCAGCGCCGGGGACAGCCACTACAATGAGCAGTTCTTC
NA	TRBJ2-2	TRBV5-1	TRBD2	CASSELPGLAPGELFF	TGCGCCAGCAGCGAATTACCGGGACTAGCTCCAGGGGAGCTGTTTTTT
NA	TRBJ2-6	TRBV5-1	NA	CASSGLSGTAISGANVLTF	TGCGCCAGCAGCGGACTATCCGGGACAGCCATCTCTGGGGCCAACGTCCTGACTTTC
NA	TRBJ1-2	TRBV19	NA	CASSRDKGNYGYTF	TGTGCCAGTAGCCGGGACAAGGGAAACTATGGCTACACCTTC
NA	TRBJ2-2	TRBV7-9	TRBD2	CASSPTPGLAGTGELFF	TGTGCCAGCAGCCCCACCCCGGGACTAGCGGGGACCGGGGAGCTGTTTTTT
NA	TRBJ1-4	TRBV5-1	TRBD1	CASSFGQDEKLFF	TGCGCCAGCAGCTTCGGACAGGATGAAAAACTGTTTTTT
NA	TRBJ2-4	TRBV6-2/TRBV6-3	TRBD2	CASSPGLAVGIQYF	TGTGCCAGCAGCCCGGGACTAGCGGTAGGCATTCAGTACTTC
NA	TRBJ2-7	TRBV20-1	TRBD1	CSAGGQGAAYEQYF	TGCAGTGCTGGTGGACAGGGGGCTGCCTACGAGCAGTACTTC
NA	TRBJ1-1	TRBV29-1	NA	CSVVRGGGTEAFF	TGCAGCGTTGTGCGGGGGGGAGGCACTGAAGCTTTCTTT
NA	TRBJ2-5	TRBV12-3/TRBV12-4	TRBD2	CASSFSGKETQYF	TGTGCCAGCAGTTTTAGCGGGAAAGAGACCCAGTACTTC
NA	TRBJ2-4	TRBV7-2	TRBD2	CASSLKTSGARDIQYF	TGTGCCAGCAGCTTAAAGACTAGCGGGGCTAGGGACATTCAGTACTTC
NA	TRBJ1-2	TRBV13	NA	CASSATGNYGYTF	TGTGCCAGCAGCGCGACAGGAAACTATGGCTACACCTTC
NA	TRBJ1-1	TRBV2	NA	CASSETVSEAFF	TGTGCCAGCAGTGAAACAGTCAGTGAAGCTTTCTTT
NA	TRBJ1-5	TRBV7-9	NA	CASSFGLQPQHF	TGTGCCAGCAGCTTCGGTCTGCAGCCCCAGCATTTT
NA	TRBJ2-1	TRBV11-2	TRBD2	CASSREVIAGMSEQFF	TGTGCCAGCAGCCGGGAGGTGATAGCGGGGATGAGTGAGCAGTTCTTC
NA	TRBJ1-1	TRBV18	TRBD1	CASSPSRDRGSEAFF	TGTGCCAGCTCGCCCAGCCGGGACAGGGGTTCTGAAGCTTTCTTT
NA	TRBJ1-1	TRBV11-3	TRBD1	CASSLEGGTGQAFF	TGTGCCAGCAGCTTAGAGGGGGGGACAGGGCAAGCTTTCTTT
NA	TRBJ2-3	TRBV7-9	TRBD1	CASSRTGGGDTQYF	TGTGCCAGCAGCCGGACAGGGGGGGGAGATACGCAGTATTTT
NA	TRBJ1-2	TRBV6-1	NA	CASSEEARQTSWGYTF	TGTGCCAGCAGTGAAGAGGCTCGGCAGACTTCTTGGGGCTACACCTTC
NA	TRBJ2-5	TRBV19	TRBD2	CATRAGGTSGGRGTQYF	TGTGCCACTAGGGCAGGAGGGACTAGCGGGGGCCGGGGGACCCAGTACTTC
once	TRBJ2-3	TRBV19	NA	CASSDRGMTDTQYF	TGTGCCAGTAGCGATAGGGGGATGACGGACACGCAGTATTTT
NA	TRBJ2-5	TRBV30	NA	CAWSVLGGQETQYF	TGTGCCTGGAGTGTTCTCGGGGGCCAAGAGACCCAGTACTTC
NA	TRBJ2-1	TRBV7-3	TRBD2	CASSSDGAGGSDEQFF	TGTGCCAGCAGCTCGGATGGCGCGGGGGGGTCCGATGAGCAGTTCTTC
NA	TRBJ1-4	TRBV5-1	TRBD1	CASRRTGGRVNEKLFF	TGCGCCAGCAGGAGGACAGGTGGACGGGTTAATGAAAAACTGTTTTTT